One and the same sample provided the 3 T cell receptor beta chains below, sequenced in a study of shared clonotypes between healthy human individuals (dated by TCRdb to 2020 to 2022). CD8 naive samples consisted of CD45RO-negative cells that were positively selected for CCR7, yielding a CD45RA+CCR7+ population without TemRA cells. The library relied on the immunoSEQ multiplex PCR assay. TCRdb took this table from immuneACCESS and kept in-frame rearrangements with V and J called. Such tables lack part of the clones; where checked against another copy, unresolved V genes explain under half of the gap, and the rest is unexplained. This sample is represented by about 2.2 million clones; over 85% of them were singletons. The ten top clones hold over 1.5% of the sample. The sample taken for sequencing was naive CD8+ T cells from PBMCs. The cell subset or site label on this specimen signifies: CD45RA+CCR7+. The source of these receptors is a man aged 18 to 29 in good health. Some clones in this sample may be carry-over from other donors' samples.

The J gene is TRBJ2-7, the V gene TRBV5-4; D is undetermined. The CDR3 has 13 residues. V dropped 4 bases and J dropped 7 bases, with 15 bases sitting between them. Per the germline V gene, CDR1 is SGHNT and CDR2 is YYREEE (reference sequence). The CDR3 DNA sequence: TGTGCCAGCAGCCAAGGACCTTCCGAAGAGCAGTACTTC. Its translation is CASSQGPSEEQYF.

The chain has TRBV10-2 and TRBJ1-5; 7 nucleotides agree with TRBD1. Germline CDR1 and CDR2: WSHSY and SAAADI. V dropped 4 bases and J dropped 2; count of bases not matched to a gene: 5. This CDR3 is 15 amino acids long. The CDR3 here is CASSGNRGGNQPQHF. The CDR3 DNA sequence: TGCGCCAGCAGTGGTAACAGGGGTGGCAATCAGCCCCAGCATTTT.

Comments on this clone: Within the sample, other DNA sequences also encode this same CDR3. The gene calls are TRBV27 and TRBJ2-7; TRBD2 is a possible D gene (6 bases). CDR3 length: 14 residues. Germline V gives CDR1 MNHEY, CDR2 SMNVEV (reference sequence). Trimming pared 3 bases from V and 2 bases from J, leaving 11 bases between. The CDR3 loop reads CASSFLGGTYEQYF. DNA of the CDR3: TGTGCCAGCAGTTTTCTGGGGGGAACCTACGAGCAGTACTTC.